These 7 T cell receptor beta chains came from one sample sequenced in a study of T cells in Graves' hyperthyroidism and ophthalmopathy. Researchers amplified the TCR beta CDR3 regions from RNA transcripts. RT-PCR in the first round (using the HTBI primer set) targeted the TCR CDR3. TCRdb redid the calling of the multiplex PCR reads with MiXCR, one entry per CDR3 protein. The data contain a few hundred thousand distinct CDR3 sequences, under 25% of them singletons. What was sequenced was blood. Source of these receptors: a woman between 65 and 79 years old with Graves' ophthalmopathy.

The rearrangement joins TRBV5-1 to TRBJ2-2; TRBD2 matches 10 bases. Losses at the gene ends were 4 bases for V and 3 bases for J; bases not matched to a gene: 3. The CDR3 sequence is 15 residues long. Looked up from germline, CDR1 is SGHRS and CDR2 is YFSETQ. The CDR3 sequence: CASSAGTSDTGELFF. The CDR3 coding sequence is TGCGCCAGCAGCGCAGGGACTAGCGACACCGGGGAGCTGTTTTTT.

The count of this clonotype is one. The rearrangement uses TRBV19 and TRBJ2-2, with D possibly called TRBD1 or TRBD2 (5 bases each). V shed 5 bases and J shed 7 bases, with 11 bases lying between them. The V gene's germline CDR1 is LNHDA and CDR2 SQIVND (reference sequence). The CDR3 length is 13 residues. CDR3 region: CASSALRGGELFF. CDR3 DNA: TGTGCCAGTAGTGCCCTGAGGGGCGGGGAGCTGTTTTTT.

J is TRBJ1-1 and V is TRBV6-4; no clear D. CDR1 and CDR2 (germline): MRHNA, SNTAGT. CDR3 length: 16 residues. V was pared by 3 bases and J by 2 bases, with 16 bases between. CDR3 protein: CASSEPPLEVNTEAFF. The CDR3 DNA reads TGTGCCAGCAGTGAACCCCCCTTGGAGGTTAACACTGAAGCTTTCTTT.

This clonotype was counted between two and nine times. The chain employs TRBV28 and TRBJ1-3; unclear D gene. The CDR3 runs 16 residues. From germline, CDR1 is MDHEN and CDR2 SYDVKM. Between the trimmed V and J ends, which lost 3 bases and 3 bases, there was a span of 15 bases. CDR3 loop: CASSFSPAAGGNTIYF. DNA of the CDR3: TGTGCCAGCAGTTTTAGCCCCGCGGCGGGTGGAAACACCATATATTTT.

V gene TRBV10-3 combines with J gene TRBJ2-2; D gene ambiguous. The CDR3 spans 13 residues. The germline V gene encodes CDR1 ENHRY and CDR2 SYGVKD. V was shortened by 0 bases and J by 13 bases, with 12 bases between the two germline ends. The CDR3 sequence: CAISESNNRLLFF. CDR3 sequence (DNA): TGTGCCATCAGTGAGTCGAATAACCGGTTGCTGTTTTTT.

The chain has TRBV3-1 and TRBJ2-2; D uncertain. This CDR3 is 13 amino acids long. Germline CDR1 and CDR2: LGHDT and YNNKEL (reference sequence). The V and J ends lost 4 bases and 7 bases respectively, with 10 bases between them. The CDR3 nucleotides are TGTGCCAGCAGCCTAAATGGATTCGGGGAGCTGTTTTTT. It is translated as CASSLNGFGELFF.

A remark on this clonotype: This may come from a read error, since a much larger clone is one base off. The gene calls are TRBV12-3 or TRBV12-4 and TRBJ2-3; no clear D. V lost 7 bases and J lost 8, with 16 bases in between. The CDR3 is 13 amino acids. The CDR3 nucleotides read TGTGCCAGCAATTCCAAGGTTTCTGGTACGCAGTATTTT. This sequence encodes CASNSKVSGTQYF.